These 12 T cell receptor beta chains originate from one sample sequenced in a study of T cells in Graves' hyperthyroidism and ophthalmopathy (dated by TCRdb to between 2018 and 2021). The library was made by multiplex PCR. The instrument given in TCRdb is Illumina HiSeq 2000. The TCR beta CDR3 regions were amplified from RNA transcripts. A first-round RT-PCR of the TCR CDR3 used the HTBI primer set with the Qiagen OneStep RT-PCR kit. TCRdb applied fastp at Q25 and MiXCR to the public reads, then kept only in-frame beta chains. Rows with one shared CDR3 protein collapse into an entry with the most common genes and DNA. The sample has roughly 300,000 distinct CDR3 sequences on record, 15% to 20% of them singletons. The ten largest clones capture under 55% of the sample. The sequenced sample was blood. The receptors here all came from a woman between 45 and 65 years old with Graves' hyperthyroidism.

This sequence joins TRBV27 and TRBJ1-1, with D unresolved. Trimming shortened V by 2 bases and J by 6 bases, and 10 bases separated the two germline ends. Germline V CDR1 and CDR2: MNHEY, SMNVEV (reference sequence). The CDR3 runs to 13 residues. CDR3 bases: TGTGCCAGCAGTTTACCCGGTGGGGCTGAAGCTTTCTTT. It yields the protein CASSLPGGAEAFF.

This clonotype has more than one count but fewer than ten. The genes are TRBV10-3 and TRBJ2-1; 10 nucleotides match TRBD2. This CDR3 region has 15 residues. V lost 2 bases and J lost 6; bases outside the gene matches: 4. Germline-derived CDR1 and CDR2 are ENHRY and SYGVKD. The CDR3 region is CAISEGTSGVNEQFF. CDR3 bases: TGTGCCATCAGTGAGGGTACTAGCGGGGTCAATGAGCAGTTCTTC.

The sample holds many counts of this clonotype. The V gene is TRBV28, the J gene TRBJ1-5; weak D call: TRBD1 (5 bases). The CDR3 covers 16 residues. V lost 4 bases and J 3 bases, leaving 16 bases between the germline ends. Germline V gene sequence: CDR1 MDHEN, CDR2 SYDVKM. The CDR3 loop reads CASSSSTVGYNQPQHF. In DNA, the CDR3 is TGTGCCAGCAGTTCGTCGACAGTCGGATACAATCAGCCCCAGCATTTT. Full variable domain (rest looked up from reference TRBV28 and TRBJ1-5): DVKVTQSSRYLVKRTGEKVFLECVQDMDHENMFWYRQDPGLGLRLIYFSYDVKMKEKGDIPEGYSVSREKKERFSLILESASTNQTSMYLCASSSSTVGYNQPQHFGDGTRLSIL.

The chain is built from TRBV27 and TRBJ2-1; 10 bases fit TRBD1. The V and J ends lost 3 bases and 6 bases, in that order; junction bases with no gene match: 8. Germline CDR1 MNHEY, CDR2 SMNVEV (reference sequence). This CDR3 region has 16 residues. The CDR3 bases are TGTGCCAGCAGTTTCGGTGGGACAGGGGTGGTCAATGAGCAGTTCTTC. Protein product: CASSFGGTGVVNEQFF.

The rearrangement joins TRBV5-1 to TRBJ2-3; TRBD1 matches 7 bases. This CDR3 spans 14 amino acids. Germline CDR1 SGHRS, CDR2 YFSETQ. The trim removed 4 bases at V and 0 bases at J, leaving 2 bases unmatched. DNA of the CDR3: TGCGCCAGCAGCAAGGGACAGAGCACAGATACGCAGTATTTT. This gives the protein CASSKGQSTDTQYF.

The chain combines TRBV29-1 with TRBJ2-1, with D possibly TRBD1 on 6 matching bases. V was pared by 6 bases and J by 10 bases, with 13 bases between. The CDR3 has 11 amino acids. Per the germline V gene, CDR1 is SQVTM and CDR2 is ANQGSEA. The chain's CDR3 is CSVGQSGEQFF. The CDR3 bases are TGCAGCGTAGGACAGTCCGGGGAGCAGTTCTTC.

This sequence joins TRBV19 and TRBJ1-1; D might be TRBD1 (6 bases). The V end lost 6 bases, the J end lost 6 bases, and 17 bases lay between the germline ends. In germline, CDR1 is LNHDA, CDR2 SQIVND (reference sequence). The CDR3 sequence is 14 residues long. The CDR3 region has the DNA TGTGCCAGTAGAAAGGGACACCCGACGCCTGAAGCTTTCTTT. Translating gives CASRKGHPTPEAFF.

This chain links TRBV5-1 with TRBJ2-7; no definite D call. In germline, CDR1 is SGHRS, CDR2 YFSETQ. The CDR3 is made up of 13 amino acids. V was trimmed by 4 bases and J by 5 bases, leaving 13 bases between them. In nucleotides, the CDR3 is TGCGCCAGCAGCCTTGGAGTTGGGGACGAGCAGTACTTC. Translating it yields CASSLGVGDEQYF.

This clonotype was picked up many times. The rearrangement links TRBV28 to TRBJ2-1, with TRBD2 as a possible D gene (7 bases). Per the germline V gene, CDR1 is MDHEN and CDR2 is SYDVKM. The V end lost 7 bases, the J end lost 2 bases, and 15 bases lay between the germline ends. The CDR3 totals 15 residues. CDR3 loop: CASTRGGATYNEQFF. In DNA form, the CDR3 reads TGTGCCAGCACCCGAGGGGGGGCAACCTACAATGAGCAGTTCTTC.

This clonotype was seen a handful of times. This rearrangement joins TRBV6-1 to TRBJ2-3; TRBD2 is a possible D gene (6 bases). The V end lost 6 bases, the J end lost 3 bases, and 10 bases lay between the germline ends. Germline V gene data show CDR1 as MNHNS and CDR2 as SASEGT. The CDR3 is 13 residues long. CDR3 amino acids: CASRLAATDTQYF. The CDR3 coding sequence is TGTGCCAGCAGGTTAGCGGCTACAGATACGCAGTATTTT.

This rearrangement joins TRBV30 to TRBJ2-1, with 10 bases lining up with TRBD2. This CDR3 region has 14 residues. The germline CDR1 and CDR2 sequences are GTSNPN and SVGIG (reference sequence). The V gene end was trimmed by 2 bases and the J gene end by 6 bases; junction bases not matched to a gene: 4. The CDR3 loop is CAWSSGGAVNEQFF. The CDR3 DNA reads TGTGCCTGGAGTAGCGGGGGGGCCGTCAATGAGCAGTTCTTC. The full variable domain, rest sourced from reference TRBV30 and TRBJ2-1, is SQTIHQWPATLVQPVGSPLSLECTVEGTSNPNLYWYRQAAGRGLQLLFYSVGIGQISSEVPQNLSASRPQDRQFILSSKKLLLSDSGFYLCAWSSGGAVNEQFFGPGTRLTVL.

V is TRBV5-1 and J is TRBJ2-3; TRBD1 aligns across 7 bases. Per the germline V gene, CDR1 is SGHRS and CDR2 is YFSETQ. The trim removed 4 bases at V and 0 bases at J, leaving 5 bases unmatched. The CDR3 contains 15 residues. The CDR3 DNA sequence: TGCGCCAGCAGCCCAGACAGGGCTAGCACAGATACGCAGTATTTT. As protein: CASSPDRASTDTQYF.